This TCR beta chain emerged from a study of immune heterogeneity within non-small cell lung tumors. This clonotype was detected a few times. Template was bulk tumor genomic DNA, approximately 560 ng per sample. Several biopsies were spaced far apart within each primary tumor and obtained as surgery took place. Patients underwent curative surgery for untreated, newly diagnosed non-small cell lung cancer. The CDR3 is 14 amino acids. The V and J ends lost 5 bases and 5 bases, in that order; junction bases with no gene match: 4. CDR1 is GTSNPN and CDR2 is SVGIG in the germline V gene (reference sequence). Multiplex PCR amplified the TCR beta CDR3 region. Its first round ran for 10 to 11 cycles with 32 V and 13 J primers. One entry per CDR3 protein results from TCRdb running MiXCR on the multiplex PCR reads. Of fewer than 13,000 distinct CDR3 sequences listed, less than 30% were seen once; the top ten hold 10% to 15%.

The sequencing input was lung tumor tissue. This clonotype originated in a man in his fifties or sixties with non-small cell lung cancer. The rearrangement joins TRBV30 to TRBJ2-5; 14 positions agree with TRBD2. CDR3 sequence reads: CAWARLAGGETQYF. The CDR3 nucleotides read TGTGCCTGGGCTCGACTAGCGGGAGGGGAGACCCAGTACTTC.